The 20 T cell receptor beta chains given below trace back to one sample, sequenced in a study of blood T cells in healthy people across ages. The authors ran a second PCR of roughly 6 to 12 cycles using a sample-barcoded 5' primer and a J-beta primer mix. TCRdb recomputed calls from the 5' RACE reads with MiXCR, one row per CDR3 protein. The sample shows 730,000 or so distinct CDR3 sequences, 35% to 50% of them seen only once. The material sequenced was blood. Receptor source: an elderly man in good health.

The chain carries TRBV10-1 and TRBJ2-7; D ambiguous. The V end was cut by 6 bases, the J end by 0 bases, with 12 bases between. The CDR3 totals 14 residues. Germline V gene sequence: CDR1 WNHNN, CDR2 SYGVQD (reference sequence). The CDR3 DNA reads TGCGCCAGCAGGGAAGACACCAGCTCCTACGAGCAGTACTTC. Its protein product is CASREDTSSYEQYF.

As for this clonotype: This sequence may be a read error, since a much larger clone differs from it by one base. The gene calls are TRBV6-6 and TRBJ2-5; the D gene is possibly TRBD2 (5 bases). CDR3 length equals 15 residues. CDR1 is MNHNY and CDR2 is SVGAGI in the germline V gene (reference sequence). The V end was cut by 6 bases, the J end by 4 bases, with 18 bases between. The CDR3 region is CASSFPKTRRETQYF. CDR3 sequence (DNA): TGTGCCAGCAGCTTCCCCAAAACTAGACGAGAGACCCAGTACTTC.

This rearrangement joins TRBV20-1 to TRBJ2-7; D might be TRBD1 or TRBD2, each matching 5 bases. This CDR3 contains 14 residues. Trimming took 0 bases from V and 3 from J, leaving 12 bases between them. Looked up from germline, CDR1 is DFQATT and CDR2 is SNEGSKA (reference sequence). The CDR3 bases are TGCAGTGCTAGAGATCCCGGGACGGTCTACGAGCAGTACTTC. This encodes CSARDPGTVYEQYF.

This sequence joins TRBV27 and TRBJ1-5, with 11 nucleotides matching TRBD1. From germline, CDR1 is MNHEY and CDR2 SMNVEV (reference sequence). Losses at the gene ends were 6 bases for V and 6 bases for J; bases not matched to a gene: 7. The CDR3 sequence is 15 residues long. The CDR3 protein is CASRQDRGRGQPQHF. The CDR3 nucleotides read TGTGCCAGCAGACAGGACAGGGGGCGAGGTCAGCCCCAGCATTTT.

The V gene is TRBV20-1, the J gene TRBJ1-6; TRBD1 is a possible D gene (5 bases). Germline V lookup: CDR1 DFQATT, CDR2 SNEGSKA (reference sequence). This CDR3 region has 14 residues. With 6 bases removed from V and 6 bases from J, the gap between germline ends came to 15 bases. CDR3 amino acids: CSAKAPGGNSPLHF. The CDR3 nucleotides are TGCAGTGCCAAGGCACCGGGGGGTAATTCACCCCTCCACTTT.

A word on this clonotype: One end of the junction fails to match germline, which may point to a read error. The V gene is TRBV4-1, the J gene TRBJ1-4, with D possibly TRBD1 on 5 matching bases. The V gene's germline CDR1 is MGHRA and CDR2 YSYEKL. The CDR3 covers 15 residues. The chain's CDR3 is CASSQGWGTSEKLFF. The CDR3 DNA reads TGCGCCAGCAGCCAAGGTTGGGGGACTAGTGAAAAACTGTTTTTT.

J is TRBJ2-1 and V is TRBV4-1; TRBD2 matches at 9 bases. Germline trimming cut 3 bases from V and 5 bases from J; bases unmatched to any gene: 8. The germline CDR1 and CDR2 sequences are MGHRA and YSYEKL. The CDR3 length is 16 residues. The CDR3 nucleotides read TGCGCCAGCAGCCAGACTCATAGCGGGAGCCACAATGAGCAGTTCTTC. Its translation is CASSQTHSGSHNEQFF.

This clonotype has only a few counts. J is TRBJ2-7 and V is TRBV18, with 7 bases aligning to TRBD2. The germline V gene encodes CDR1 KGHSH and CDR2 LQKENI. The CDR3 is 15 residues long. Losses at the gene ends were 3 bases for V and 7 bases for J; bases not matched to a gene: 12. In DNA, the CDR3 is TGTGCCAGCTCACCGGGGACTACCCTTACTACTGAGCAGTACTTC. It encodes CASSPGTTLTTEQYF.

The rearrangement links TRBV2 to TRBJ1-6; unclear D gene. The ends were cut back, 5 bases at V and 7 bases at J, with 12 bases in the middle. The CDR3 length is 14 residues. Per the germline V gene, CDR1 is SNHLY and CDR2 is FYNNEI. Written as DNA, the CDR3 is TGTGCCAGCAGTCGGGAGGGCACCAATTCACCCCTCCACTTT. Translation: CASSREGTNSPLHF.

This clonotype was observed a few times. J is TRBJ2-7 and V is TRBV5-5; D unresolved. V lost 4 bases, J lost 0 bases, and 14 bases lay in between. The CDR3 is 15 amino acids. CDR1 SGHKS and CDR2 YYEKEE come from the germline V gene (reference sequence). The CDR3 reads CASSRADTGSYEQYF. The CDR3 bases are TGTGCCAGCAGCCGGGCCGACACCGGCTCCTACGAGCAGTACTTC.

The genes are TRBV15 and TRBJ1-5, with TRBD1 as a possible D gene (5 bases). V lost 0 bases, J lost 0 bases, and 15 bases lay in between. CDR3 size: 18 residues. The V gene's germline CDR1 is LNHNV and CDR2 YYDKDF (reference sequence). The CDR3 DNA is TGTGCCACCAGCAGAGAGAAGGGGAGGAAGGATAGCAATCAGCCCCAGCATTTT. Protein sequence: CATSREKGRKDSNQPQHF.

The chain recombines TRBV10-1 with TRBJ2-1; D unresolved. V was trimmed by 2 bases and J by 2 bases, leaving 13 bases between them. Germline V gene lookup returns CDR1 WNHNN and CDR2 SYGVQD (reference sequence). The CDR3 totals 16 residues. CDR3: CASSEEVLHPYNEQFF. In DNA form, the CDR3 reads TGCGCCAGCAGTGAGGAGGTTCTGCACCCCTACAATGAGCAGTTCTTC.

As regards this clonotype: At one boundary the junction diverges from the germline segment, which might be a read error. The chain employs TRBV6-6 and TRBJ2-1; the D gene is possibly TRBD2 (5 bases). CDR3 length: 16 residues. CDR1 and CDR2 from the germline V gene are MNHNY and SVGAGI (reference sequence). CDR3 residues: CAISERAPAEDNEQFF. In DNA, the CDR3 is TGTGCCATCAGTGAGAGGGCCCCGGCAGAAGACAATGAGCAGTTCTTC.

The chain couples TRBV12-3 or TRBV12-4 to TRBJ2-4, with a possible D match to TRBD1 (5 bases). Near its end, the DNA agrees better with TRBJ2-5, so the J call may be wrong. The CDR3 covers 14 residues. The CDR3 sequence is CASRLGPLGETQYF. CDR3 DNA sequence: TGTGCCAGCAGGCTGGGGCCCCTGGGGGAGACCCAGTACTTC.

The rearrangement joins TRBV4-3 to TRBJ2-4; a possible D gene is TRBD2 (5 bases). V was trimmed by 4 bases and J by 13 bases, leaving 23 bases between them. There are 15 residues in the CDR3. Looked up from germline, CDR1 is LGHNA and CDR2 is YSLEER. The CDR3 DNA reads TGCGCCAGCAGCCGATCACTAGTAGCTTTAGAGGAGCAGTACTTC. This gives the protein CASSRSLVALEEQYF.

This clonotype was seen more than once but under ten times. A much bigger clone sits one base away, suggesting this may be a read error. This chain uses TRBV3-1 with TRBJ2-5, with 7 bases that match TRBD2. The CDR3 sequence is 14 residues long. Losses at the gene ends were 4 bases for V and 6 bases for J; bases not matched to a gene: 8. In germline, CDR1 is LGHDT, CDR2 YNNKEL (reference sequence). The CDR3 reads CASSPRAGRKTQYF. The CDR3 DNA follows: TGTGCCAGCAGCCCCCGAGCGGGGAGGAAGACCCAGTACTTC.

This clonotype was detected only once. The chain uses TRBV7-2 and TRBJ2-3, with 10 bases identical to TRBD2. Per the germline V gene, CDR1 is SGHTA and CDR2 is FQGNSA. The trim removed 3 bases at V and 6 bases at J, leaving 3 bases unmatched. This CDR3 contains 14 residues. The CDR3 nucleotides are TGTGCCAGCAGCTTTAGCGGGAGGAAGGATACGCAGTATTTT. As protein: CASSFSGRKDTQYF.

A remark on this clonotype: A clone one base away is much larger, so this may be a read error. The chain has TRBV28 and TRBJ2-1; the match to TRBD1 covers 10 bases. The germline CDR1 and CDR2 sequences are MDHEN and SYDVKM. Unmatched junction bases numbered 8, after V lost 7 bases and J lost 8 bases. The CDR3 spans 14 residues. CDR3 nucleotides: TGTGCCAGCAATTTGGGACAGGGGTACGATGAGCAGTTCTTC. Translating it yields CASNLGQGYDEQFF.

This clonotype was seen more than once but under ten times. The chain recombines TRBV12-3 or TRBV12-4 with TRBJ2-4; D not certain. The V end lost 5 bases, the J end lost 6 bases, and 17 bases lay between the germline ends. The CDR3 loop spans 15 amino acids. CDR3 DNA sequence: TGTGCCAGCAGTCGTCTCGACAAACCCAGAAACATTCAGTACTTC. Translating gives CASSRLDKPRNIQYF.

This chain joins TRBV7-3 and TRBJ2-7; tentatively, D is TRBD2 (5 bases). Germline V CDR1 and CDR2: SGHTA, FQGTGA. CDR3 size: 14 residues. The V gene lost 5 bases and the J gene lost 3 bases, with 14 bases spanning the gap. DNA of the CDR3: TGTGCCAGCAGCCCGCCCGGGAACCTCTACGAGCAGTACTTC. Translation gives CASSPPGNLYEQYF. The whole variable domain, remainder taken from reference TRBV7-3 and TRBJ2-7, is GAGVSQTPSNKVTEKGKYVELRCDPISGHTALYWYRQSLGQGPEFLIYFQGTGAADDSGLPNDRFFAVRPEGSVSTLKIQRTERGDSAVYLCASSPPGNLYEQYFGPGTRLTVT.